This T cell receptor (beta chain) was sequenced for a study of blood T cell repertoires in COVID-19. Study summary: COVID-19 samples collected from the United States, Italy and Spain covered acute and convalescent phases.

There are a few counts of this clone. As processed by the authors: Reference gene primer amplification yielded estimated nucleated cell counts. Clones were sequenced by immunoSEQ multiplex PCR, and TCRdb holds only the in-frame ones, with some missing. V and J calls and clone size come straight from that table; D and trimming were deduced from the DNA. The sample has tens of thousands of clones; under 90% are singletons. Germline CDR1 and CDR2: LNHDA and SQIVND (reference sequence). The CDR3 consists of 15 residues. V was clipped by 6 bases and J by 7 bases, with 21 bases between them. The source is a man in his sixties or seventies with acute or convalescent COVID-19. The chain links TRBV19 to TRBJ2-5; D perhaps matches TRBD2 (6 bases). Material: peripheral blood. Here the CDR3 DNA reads TGTGCCAGTAGACCCTCGGGGGTTGGTGTATGGACCCAGTACTTC. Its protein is CASRPSGVGVWTQYF.